The rows below give T cell receptor beta chains drawn from one sample of a study of PD-L1 blockade in urothelial cancer. Measured with immunoSEQ multiplex PCR; TCRdb has only the in-frame clones, and not every one. The table lists 120,000 or so clones, about 84% of them singletons. The sequences come from PBMCs, collected around atezolizumab (anti-PD-L1) treatment. These TCRs come from a man aged 50 to 59 with urothelial cancer. Both conserved end residues are part of each CDR3.

cdr3_length v_call cdr3_aa
14 TRBV7-6 CASSSGRGANTQYF
15 TRBV6-1 CASSRQGWVNTEAFF
15 TRBV5-1 CASSTGGGLSETQYF
16 TRBV19 CASNQEGASPTYEQYF
13 TRBV9 CASSVGGFYEQFF
17 TRBV9 CASTLTGTSGDTGELFF
13 TRBV6-5 CASRHRHDSPLHF
15 TRBV5-1 CASSLRLAGGNEQFF
15 TRBV6-1 CASSEGWGLSDEQYF
19 TRBV11-2 CASSPKGPRLAGAGNIQYF